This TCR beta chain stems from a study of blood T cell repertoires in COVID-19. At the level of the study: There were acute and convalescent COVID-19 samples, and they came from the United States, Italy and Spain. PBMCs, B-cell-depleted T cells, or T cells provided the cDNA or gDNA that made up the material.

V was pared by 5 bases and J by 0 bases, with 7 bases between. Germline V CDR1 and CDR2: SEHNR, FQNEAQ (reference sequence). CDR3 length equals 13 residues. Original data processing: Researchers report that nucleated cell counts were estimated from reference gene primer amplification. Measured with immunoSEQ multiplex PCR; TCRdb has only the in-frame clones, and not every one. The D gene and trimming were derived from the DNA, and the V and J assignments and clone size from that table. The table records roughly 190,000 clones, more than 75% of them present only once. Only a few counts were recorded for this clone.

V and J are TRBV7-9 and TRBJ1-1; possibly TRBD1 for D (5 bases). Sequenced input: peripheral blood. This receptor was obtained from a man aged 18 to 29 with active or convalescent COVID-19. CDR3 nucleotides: TGTGCCAGCAGCGCGGGACTGAACACTGAAGCTTTCTTT. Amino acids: CASSAGLNTEAFF.